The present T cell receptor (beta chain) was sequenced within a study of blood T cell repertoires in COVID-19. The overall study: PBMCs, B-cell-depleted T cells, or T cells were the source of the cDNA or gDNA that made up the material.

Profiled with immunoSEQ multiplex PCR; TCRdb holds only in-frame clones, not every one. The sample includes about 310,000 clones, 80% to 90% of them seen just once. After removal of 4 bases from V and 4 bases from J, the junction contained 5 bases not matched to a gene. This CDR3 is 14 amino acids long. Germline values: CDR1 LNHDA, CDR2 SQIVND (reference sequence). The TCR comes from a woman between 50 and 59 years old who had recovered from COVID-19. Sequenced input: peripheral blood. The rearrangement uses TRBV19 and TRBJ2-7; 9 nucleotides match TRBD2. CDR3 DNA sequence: TGTGCCAGTAGTACCAGCGGGGGGACTTACGAGCAGTACTTC. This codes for CASSTSGGTYEQYF.